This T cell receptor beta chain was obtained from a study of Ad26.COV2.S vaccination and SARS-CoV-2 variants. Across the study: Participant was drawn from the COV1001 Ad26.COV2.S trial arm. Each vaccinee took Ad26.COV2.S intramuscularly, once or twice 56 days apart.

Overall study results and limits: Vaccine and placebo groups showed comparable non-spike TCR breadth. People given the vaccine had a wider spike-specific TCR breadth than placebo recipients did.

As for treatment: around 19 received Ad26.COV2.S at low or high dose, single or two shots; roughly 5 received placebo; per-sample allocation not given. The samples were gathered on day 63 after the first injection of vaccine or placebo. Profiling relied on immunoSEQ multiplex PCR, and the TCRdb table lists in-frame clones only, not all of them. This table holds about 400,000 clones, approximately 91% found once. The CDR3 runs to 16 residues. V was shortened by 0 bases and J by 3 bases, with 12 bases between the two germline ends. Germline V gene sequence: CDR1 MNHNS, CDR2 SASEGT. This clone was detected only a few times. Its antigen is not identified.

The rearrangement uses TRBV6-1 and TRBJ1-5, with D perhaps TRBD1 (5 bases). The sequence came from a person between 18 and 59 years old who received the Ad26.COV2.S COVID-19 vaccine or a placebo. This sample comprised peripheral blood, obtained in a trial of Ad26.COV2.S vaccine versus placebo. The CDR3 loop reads CASSEALGRVNQPQHF. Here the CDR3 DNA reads TGTGCCAGCAGTGAAGCGCTGGGGCGGGTCAATCAGCCCCAGCATTTT.